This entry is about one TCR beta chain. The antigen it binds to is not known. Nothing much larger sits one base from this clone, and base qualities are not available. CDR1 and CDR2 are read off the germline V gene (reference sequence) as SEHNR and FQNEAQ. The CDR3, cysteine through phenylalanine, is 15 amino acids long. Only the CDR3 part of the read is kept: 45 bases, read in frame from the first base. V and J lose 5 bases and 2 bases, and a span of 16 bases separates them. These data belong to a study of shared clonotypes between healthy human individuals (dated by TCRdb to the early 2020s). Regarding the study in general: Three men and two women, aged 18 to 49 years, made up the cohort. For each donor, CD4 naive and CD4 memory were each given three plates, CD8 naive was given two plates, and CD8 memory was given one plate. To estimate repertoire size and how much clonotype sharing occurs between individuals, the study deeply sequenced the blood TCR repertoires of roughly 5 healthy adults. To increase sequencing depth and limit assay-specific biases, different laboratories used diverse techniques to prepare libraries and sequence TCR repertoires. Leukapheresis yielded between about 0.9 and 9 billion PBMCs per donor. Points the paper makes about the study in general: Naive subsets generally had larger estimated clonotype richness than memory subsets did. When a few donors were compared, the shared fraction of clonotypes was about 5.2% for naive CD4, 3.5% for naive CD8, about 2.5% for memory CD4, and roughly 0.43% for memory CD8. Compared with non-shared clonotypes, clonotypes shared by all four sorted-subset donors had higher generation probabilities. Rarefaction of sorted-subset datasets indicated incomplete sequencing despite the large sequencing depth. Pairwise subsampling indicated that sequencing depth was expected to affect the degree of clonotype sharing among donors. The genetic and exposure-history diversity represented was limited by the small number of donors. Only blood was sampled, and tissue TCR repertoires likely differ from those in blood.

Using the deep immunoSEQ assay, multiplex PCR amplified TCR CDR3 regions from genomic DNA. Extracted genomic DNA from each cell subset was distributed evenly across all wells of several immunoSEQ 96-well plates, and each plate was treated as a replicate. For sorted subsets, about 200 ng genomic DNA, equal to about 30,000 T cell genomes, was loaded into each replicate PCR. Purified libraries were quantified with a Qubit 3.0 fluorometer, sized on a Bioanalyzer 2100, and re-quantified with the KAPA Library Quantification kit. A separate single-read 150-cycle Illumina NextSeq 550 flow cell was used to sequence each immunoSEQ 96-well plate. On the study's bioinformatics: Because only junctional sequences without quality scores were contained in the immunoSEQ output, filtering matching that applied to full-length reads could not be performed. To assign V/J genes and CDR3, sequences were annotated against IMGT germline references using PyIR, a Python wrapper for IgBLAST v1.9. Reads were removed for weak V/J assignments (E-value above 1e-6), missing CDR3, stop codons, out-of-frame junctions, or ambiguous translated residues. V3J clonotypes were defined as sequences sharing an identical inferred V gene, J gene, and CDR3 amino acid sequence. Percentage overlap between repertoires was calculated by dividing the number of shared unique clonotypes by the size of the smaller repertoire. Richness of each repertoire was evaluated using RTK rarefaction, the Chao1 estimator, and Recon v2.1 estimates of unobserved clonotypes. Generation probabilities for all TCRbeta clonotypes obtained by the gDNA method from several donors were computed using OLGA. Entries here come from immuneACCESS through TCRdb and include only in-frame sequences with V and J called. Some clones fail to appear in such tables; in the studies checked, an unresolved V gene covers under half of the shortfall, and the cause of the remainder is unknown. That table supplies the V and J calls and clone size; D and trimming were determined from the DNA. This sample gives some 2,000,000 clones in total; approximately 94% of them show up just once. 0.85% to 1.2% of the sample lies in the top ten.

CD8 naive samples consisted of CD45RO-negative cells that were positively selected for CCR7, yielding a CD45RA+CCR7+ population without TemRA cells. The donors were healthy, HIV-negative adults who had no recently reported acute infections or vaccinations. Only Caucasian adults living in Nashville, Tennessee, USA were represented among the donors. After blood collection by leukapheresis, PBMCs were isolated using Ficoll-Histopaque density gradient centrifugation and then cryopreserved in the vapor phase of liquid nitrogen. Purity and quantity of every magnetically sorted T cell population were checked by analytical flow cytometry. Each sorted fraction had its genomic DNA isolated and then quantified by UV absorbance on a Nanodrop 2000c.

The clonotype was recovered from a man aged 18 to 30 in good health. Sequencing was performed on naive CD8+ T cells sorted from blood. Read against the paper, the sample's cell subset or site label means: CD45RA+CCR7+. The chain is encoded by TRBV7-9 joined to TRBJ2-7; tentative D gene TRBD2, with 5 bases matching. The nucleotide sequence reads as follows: TGTGCCAGCAGCGAAGCCGGGGTATTAACCTACGAGCAGTACTTC. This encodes CASSEAGVLTYEQYF.